This passage covers 9 T cell receptor beta chains from one sample sequenced in a study of blood T cell repertoires in COVID-19. TCRdb's copy holds only in-frame clones and misses some; the assay was immunoSEQ multiplex PCR. This table holds roughly 290,000 clones, approximately 90% found once. The sample consisted of peripheral blood. These receptors originate from a man between 25 and 39 years old with acute or convalescent COVID-19.

The V and J genes are TRBV11-2 and TRBJ1-1; TRBD1 matches at 7 bases. The length of the CDR3 is 15 residues. CDR1 is SGHAT, CDR2 FQNNGV, per germline. Trimming took 1 base from V and 9 from J; bases not matched to a gene: 11. The DNA for the CDR3 is TGTGCCAGCAGCTTAGGGAGGGGGCGCCCGGCCCAAGCTTTCTTT. This encodes CASSLGRGRPAQAFF. Combining the CDR3 with reference TRBV11-2 and TRBJ1-1 gives the whole variable domain EAGVAQSPRYKIIEKRQSVAFWCNPISGHATLYWYQQILGQGPKLLIQFQNNGVVDDSQLPKDRFSAERLKGVDSTLKIQPAKLEDSAVYLCASSLGRGRPAQAFFGQGTRLTVV.

The rearrangement uses TRBV4-1 and TRBJ2-1; TRBD2 might be the D (5 bases). Germline V CDR1 and CDR2: MGHRA, YSYEKL. The CDR3 loop spans 15 amino acids. Trimming pared 2 bases from V and 14 bases from J, leaving 22 bases between. The CDR3 nucleotides are TGCGCCAGCAGCCAACCCGAAGGACTGCCACTCTCCAAGTTCTTC. Amino acids: CASSQPEGLPLSKFF.

The chain employs TRBV2 and TRBJ2-7, with TRBD2 matching over 11 bases. The ends lost 10 bases at V and 0 bases at J; junction bases unmatched: 11. Per the germline V gene, CDR1 is SNHLY and CDR2 is FYNNEI. CDR3 length: 16 amino acids. The CDR3 region has the DNA TGTGCCACCTTACTAGCGGGGGCCGCGGGCTCCTACGAGCAGTACTTC. Protein sequence: CATLLAGAAGSYEQYF.

The chain is built from TRBV18 and TRBJ1-1, with 10 positions matching TRBD1. Unmatched junction bases numbered 1, after V lost 3 bases and J lost 6 bases. Per the germline V gene, CDR1 is KGHSH and CDR2 is LQKENI. This CDR3 comprises 13 residues. CDR3 amino acids: CASSPTGGPEAFF. CDR3 in DNA: TGTGCCAGCTCACCGACAGGGGGCCCTGAAGCTTTCTTT.

The chain links TRBV11-2 to TRBJ2-3, with 10 bases lining up with TRBD1. Germline-derived CDR1 and CDR2 are SGHAT and FQNNGV. The CDR3 is 18 residues long. J was trimmed by 3 bases and V by 5 bases; bases with no gene match: 14. The CDR3, as DNA: TGTGCCAGCAGCGGACAGGGGGGCAGCGGGAGTTCTACAGATACGCAGTATTTT. Translation: CASSGQGGSGSSTDTQYF.

Note on this clone: At the DNA level, this CDR3 is encoded by other sequences in the same sample as well. CDR3 sequence reads: CASSPGLAVYNEQFF. CDR3 in DNA: TGTGCCAGCAGTCCCGGACTAGCGGTCTACAATGAGCAGTTCTTC. This chain connects TRBV5-4 to TRBJ2-1; 10 bases map to TRBD2. The V segment lost 5 bases and the J segment 3 bases; nucleotides outside the gene matches: 5. The CDR3 sequence is 15 residues long. Germline V lookup: CDR1 SGHNT, CDR2 YYREEE (reference sequence).

The chain links TRBV4-1 to TRBJ1-2; 7 bases agree with TRBD1. The CDR3 contains 15 residues. The ends lost 1 base at V and 4 bases at J; junction bases unmatched: 6. Germline V lookup: CDR1 MGHRA, CDR2 YSYEKL. The chain's CDR3 is CASSQGGQSAYGYTF. DNA for the CDR3: TGCGCCAGCAGCCAAGGGGGACAGTCCGCCTATGGCTACACCTTC.

The V call is TRBV9, the J call TRBJ2-3, with a tentative D call TRBD2 (6 bases). CDR3 length equals 15 residues. V gave up 2 bases and J gave up 0 bases, with 10 bases separating them. CDR1 is SGDLS and CDR2 is YYNGEE in the germline V gene. CDR3 DNA sequence: TGTGCCAGCAGCGTCCGGGACTTCAGCACAGATACGCAGTATTTT. It specifies CASSVRDFSTDTQYF.

This chain joins TRBV27 and TRBJ2-1; 7 bases align to TRBD1. The V gene's germline CDR1 is MNHEY and CDR2 SMNVEV (reference sequence). The CDR3 loop spans 16 amino acids. V was clipped by 5 bases and J by 0 bases; unmatched bases: 7. The CDR3 bases are TGTGCCAGCAGTACAGACAGGGCACCCTCCTACAATGAGCAGTTCTTC. It is translated as CASSTDRAPSYNEQFF.